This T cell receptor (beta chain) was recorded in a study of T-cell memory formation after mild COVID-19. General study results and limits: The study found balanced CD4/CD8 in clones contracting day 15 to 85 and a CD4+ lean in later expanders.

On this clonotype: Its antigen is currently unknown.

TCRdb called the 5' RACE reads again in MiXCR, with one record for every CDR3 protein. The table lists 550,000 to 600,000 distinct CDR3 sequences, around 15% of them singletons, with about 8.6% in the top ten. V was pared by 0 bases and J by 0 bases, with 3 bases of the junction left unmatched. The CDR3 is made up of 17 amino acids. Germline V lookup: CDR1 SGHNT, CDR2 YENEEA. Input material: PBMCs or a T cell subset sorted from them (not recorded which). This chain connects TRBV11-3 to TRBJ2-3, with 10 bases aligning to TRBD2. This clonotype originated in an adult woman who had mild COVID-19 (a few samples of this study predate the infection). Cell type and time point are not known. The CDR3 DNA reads TGTGCCAGCAGCTTAGATGGACTAGCGGCTAGCACAGATACGCAGTATTTT. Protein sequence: CASSLDGLAASTDTQYF.